Reported below is one T cell receptor beta chain. This sample is part of a study of shared clonotypes between healthy human individuals. The naive CD8 subset, CD45RO-negative cells positively selected for CCR7, excluded terminally differentiated effector memory CD45RA+ cells. Produced via immunoSEQ multiplex PCR; TCRdb's table is partial and in-frame only. The sample holds 2 million to 2.5 million clones, around 96% seen once. The V gene's germline CDR1 is MNHEY and CDR2 SVGAGI. Deletions cut 8 bases from V and 5 bases from J, with 18 bases between. The CDR3 is 14 residues long. The genes are TRBV6-5 and TRBJ2-5; the D gene could be TRBD1 or TRBD2 (6 bases each). The sample was naive CD8+ T cells sorted from blood. The receptor was isolated from a man aged 18 to 29 in good health. CDR3 in amino acids: CASGGGRDWETQYF. As DNA, the CDR3 is TGTGCCAGCGGAGGGGGTCGGGACTGGGAGACCCAGTACTTC.